Detailed here is one T cell receptor beta chain. These data originate in a study of blood T cell repertoires in COVID-19. The V gene lost 3 bases and the J gene lost 5 bases, with 13 bases spanning the gap. Germline loops: CDR1 DFQATT, CDR2 SNEGSKA (reference sequence). The CDR3 is made up of 13 amino acids. The method was immunoSEQ multiplex PCR; TCRdb's version includes in-frame clones alone and lacks a portion of them. The repertoire has 300,000 to 400,000 clones, roughly 90% of them found once; the top ten carry roughly 6.6%. The rearrangement joins TRBV20-1 to TRBJ2-5, with D tentatively TRBD1 (6 bases). The sample was peripheral blood. The source of this sequence is a woman aged 70-85 years with COVID-19, enrolled during active disease. The DNA for the CDR3 is TGCAGTGCTAGTAGGGGGTTGGCGGAGACCCAGTACTTC. It codes for CSASRGLAETQYF.